This T cell receptor (beta chain) was captured by sequencing in a study of human T cells and chemical hapten exposure. Study-wide context: The patients were mostly female; they had alopecia areata, totalis or universalis.

Trimming took 0 bases from V and 5 from J, leaving 7 bases between them. CDR3 length: 13 residues. Germline V CDR1 and CDR2: SGDLS, YYNGEE. This clonotype was found many times. Its antigen is undetermined. Study conclusions and caveats: Correlating positively with patch test score were the PT1 expanded TCR counts. Donors' alopecia may make their immune response differ from healthy people's. Expanded TCRs showed more large CDR3 clusters than pre-sensitization or healthy control sets.

TCRdb processed the RACE reads anew with MiXCR; each CDR3 protein has one entry. The table lists about 160,000 distinct CDR3 sequences, roughly 25% of them singletons, with 2% to 2.5% in the top ten. The time point is: patch test 3, about 24 weeks after DPC sensitization. Treatment denoted: therapeutic diphenylcyclopropenone sensitization with weekly scalp DPC. The sample consisted of whole blood, taken in connection with sensitization to the hapten diphenylcyclopropenone (DPC). The V call is TRBV9, the J call TRBJ2-3; no clear D. The TCR was taken from a woman between 18 and 29 years old with alopecia areata. Some clones in this sample may be carry-over from other donors' samples. This chain's CDR3 is CASSVGIGDTQYF. The CDR3 DNA reads as TGTGCCAGCAGCGTAGGAATCGGAGATACGCAGTATTTT.